This T cell receptor (beta chain) comes out of a study of T cell repertoires in ileal Crohn's disease. Across the study: About 37% were active smokers at surgery; median disease duration was around 7.9 years. About half of patients got postoperative therapy: 11 thiopurines, approximately 17 anti-TNF. Study outcomes and limitations: Endoscopic recurrence occurred in every patient whose clonality exceeded 26.8%.

As regards this clone: What it recognizes is unknown. Other DNA sequences within the sample encode an identical CDR3.

The V gene's germline CDR1 is SGHTA and CDR2 FQGNSA. The length of the CDR3 is 15 residues. V gave up 5 bases and J gave up 5 bases, with 15 bases separating them. The method was immunoSEQ multiplex PCR; TCRdb's version includes in-frame clones alone and lacks a portion of them. The sample shows about 7,900 clones, around 78% of them seen only once. Material: ileal tissue. This sequence joins TRBV7-2 and TRBJ2-2; TRBD2 might be the D (6 bases). This receptor was obtained from an adult with Crohn's disease. Written as DNA, the CDR3 is TGTGCCAGCAGCCTAGGTGGGAGGAGTACCGGGGAGCTGTTTTTT. This sequence encodes CASSLGGRSTGELFF.